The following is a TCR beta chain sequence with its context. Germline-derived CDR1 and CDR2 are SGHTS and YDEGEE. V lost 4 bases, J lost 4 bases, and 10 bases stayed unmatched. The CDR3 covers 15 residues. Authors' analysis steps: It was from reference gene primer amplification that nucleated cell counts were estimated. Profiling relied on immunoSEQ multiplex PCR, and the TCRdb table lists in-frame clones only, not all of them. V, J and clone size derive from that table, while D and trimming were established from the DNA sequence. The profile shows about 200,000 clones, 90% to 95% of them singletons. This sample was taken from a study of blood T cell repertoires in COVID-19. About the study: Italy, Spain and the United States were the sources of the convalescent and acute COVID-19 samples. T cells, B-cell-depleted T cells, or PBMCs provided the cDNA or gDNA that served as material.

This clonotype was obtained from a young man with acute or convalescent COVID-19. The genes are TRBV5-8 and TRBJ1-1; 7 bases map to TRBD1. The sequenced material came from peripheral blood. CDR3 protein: CASSPDRPFVTEAFF. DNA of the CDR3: TGTGCCAGCAGCCCGGACAGGCCCTTTGTCACTGAAGCTTTCTTT.